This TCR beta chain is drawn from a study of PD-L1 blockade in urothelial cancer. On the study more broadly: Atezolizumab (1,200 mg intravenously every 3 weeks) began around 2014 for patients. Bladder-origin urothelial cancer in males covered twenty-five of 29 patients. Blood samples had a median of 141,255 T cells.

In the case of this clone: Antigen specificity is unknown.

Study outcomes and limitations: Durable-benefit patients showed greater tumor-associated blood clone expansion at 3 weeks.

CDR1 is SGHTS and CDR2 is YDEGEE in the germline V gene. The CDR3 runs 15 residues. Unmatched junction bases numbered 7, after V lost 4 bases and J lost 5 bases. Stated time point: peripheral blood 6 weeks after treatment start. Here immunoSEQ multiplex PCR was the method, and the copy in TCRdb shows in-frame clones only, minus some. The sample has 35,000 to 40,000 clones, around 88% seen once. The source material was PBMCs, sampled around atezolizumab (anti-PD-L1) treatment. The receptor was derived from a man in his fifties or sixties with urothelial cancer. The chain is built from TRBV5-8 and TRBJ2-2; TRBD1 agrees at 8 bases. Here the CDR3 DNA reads TGTGCCAGCAGCGCCGGCGACAGGGGAACCGGGGAGCTGTTTTTT. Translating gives CASSAGDRGTGELFF.